The rows below give T cell receptor beta chains drawn from one sample of a study of memory CD4+ T cells and cytomegalovirus serostatus. Data came from immunoSEQ multiplex PCR; TCRdb stores just in-frame clones and leaves some out. This repertoire shows fewer than 40,000 clones, 60% to 85% found once; its top ten account for approximately 0.78%. The specimen sequenced was memory CD4+ T cells from blood. The receptors stem from an adult in good health and CMV-seronegative. CDR3s include the opening cysteine and the closing phenylalanine or tryptophan. The D gene is left open where the match is weak. Size is omitted from some rows. Given values are once, few, many or a class for expanded clones.

V gene	clone size	J gene	D gene	CDR3 protein	CDR3 DNA
TRBV5-1	.	TRBJ2-7	TRBD2	CASKAYGGDTYEQYF	TGCGCCAGCAAGGCTTACGGGGGGGACACCTACGAGCAGTACTTC
TRBV5-3	.	TRBJ1-4	.	CARSSGFGETNEKLFF	TGTGCCAGAAGCTCGGGTTTTGGGGAGACTAATGAAAAACTGTTTTTT
TRBV11-3	.	TRBJ1-1	.	CASSRRVNTEAFF	TGTGCCAGCAGCCGTCGGGTGAACACTGAAGCTTTCTTT
TRBV18	.	TRBJ2-6	TRBD1	CASSPRGQVSPSGANVLTF	TGTGCCAGCTCACCAAGGGGACAGGTTTCCCCTTCTGGGGCCAACGTCCTGACTTTC
TRBV7-9	.	TRBJ1-5	.	CASSLYRDGQPQHF	TGTGCCAGCAGCTTATACAGGGACGGACAGCCCCAGCATTTT
TRBV14	few	TRBJ1-1	.	CASSQGPSPGAFF	TGTGCCAGCAGCCAAGGGCCCTCCCCGGGGGCTTTCTTT
TRBV4-1	once	TRBJ1-3	.	CASSRPGSILYF	TGCGCCAGCAGCCGCCCGGGTTCGATCCTATATTTT
TRBV6-6	.	TRBJ1-1	.	CASRLVTEAFF	TGTGCCAGCAGGTTGGTAACTGAAGCTTTCTTT
TRBV29-1	.	TRBJ1-1	.	CSVDGGTTRGTEAFF	TGCAGCGTCGACGGGGGCACAACTCGCGGCACTGAAGCTTTCTTT
TRBV19	.	TRBJ2-1	.	CASSIVKDWQGNEQFF	TGTGCCAGTAGTATCGTCAAGGATTGGCAGGGCAATGAGCAGTTCTTC
TRBV5-1	.	TRBJ1-6	TRBD1	CASSLGGTGGGNSPLHF	TGCGCCAGCAGCTTGGGCGGGACAGGGGGAGGGAATTCACCCCTCCACTTT
TRBV19	few	TRBJ2-7	.	CASSEGPGGFYEQYF	TGTGCCAGTAGTGAGGGGCCGGGGGGCTTCTACGAGCAGTACTTC
TRBV14	once	TRBJ1-4	.	CASSQGRSQNEKLFF	TGTGCCAGCAGCCAAGGGCGGAGTCAAAATGAAAAACTGTTTTTT
TRBV11-3	.	TRBJ2-5	TRBD1	CASSQGAGPWETQYF	TGTGCCAGCAGTCAGGGGGCAGGCCCTTGGGAGACCCAGTACTTC
TRBV7-9	.	TRBJ2-7	TRBD2	CASSLAGGQGEQYF	TGTGCCAGCAGCCTAGCGGGGGGGCAAGGGGAGCAGTACTTC
TRBV7-8	once	TRBJ1-2	.	CASSSSHGYTF	TGTGCCAGCAGCTCCTCACATGGCTACACCTTC
TRBV1	.	TRBJ2-1	.	CTSSQDLTGTGSRNEQFF	TGCACCAGCAGCCAAGATCTGACCGGGACAGGGTCCCGCAATGAGCAGTTCTTC
TRBV2	.	TRBJ2-1	.	CASTRQNEQFF	TGTGCCAGTACCCGTCAAAATGAGCAGTTCTTC
TRBV10-3	few	TRBJ1-1	TRBD1	CAIKSDRDRGENTEAFF	TGTGCCATCAAGAGCGACCGGGACAGGGGCGAGAACACTGAAGCTTTCTTT
TRBV27	.	TRBJ1-2	.	CASTTRYGGEGYTF	TGTGCCAGCACCACGCGATACGGGGGGGAGGGCTACACCTTC
TRBV2	.	TRBJ1-4	.	CASNQQGAGEKLFF	TGTGCCAGCAACCAACAGGGCGCCGGTGAAAAACTGTTTTTT
TRBV18	.	TRBJ1-3	TRBD1	CASSPFGTGRSGNTIYF	TGTGCCAGCTCACCCTTCGGGACAGGTCGCTCTGGAAACACCATATATTTT
TRBV5-1	.	TRBJ1-5	.	CASSWESNQPQHF	TGCGCCAGCAGCTGGGAAAGCAATCAGCCCCAGCATTTT
TRBV16	.	TRBJ1-4	.	CASSRQVNEKLFF	TGTGCCAGCAGCCGACAGGTTAATGAAAAACTGTTTTTT
TRBV7-8	.	TRBJ1-2	.	CASSLGGSYGYTF	TGTGCCAGCAGCTTGGGGGGTTCGTATGGCTACACCTTC
TRBV2	.	TRBJ2-7	.	CASSDFTDSYEQYF	TGTGCCAGCAGTGATTTCACTGACTCCTACGAGCAGTACTTC
TRBV9	once	TRBJ2-2	.	CASSVDKYTGELFF	TGTGCCAGCAGCGTAGACAAGTACACCGGGGAGCTGTTTTTT
TRBV6-1	.	TRBJ2-7	TRBD2	CASSGLAGDFSYEQYF	TGTGCCAGCAGTGGGCTAGCGGGGGATTTCTCCTACGAGCAGTACTTC
TRBV6-5	.	TRBJ1-2	.	CASIQPMGGGSYTF	TGTGCCAGCATCCAACCCATGGGGGGGGGAAGCTACACCTTC
TRBV29-1	.	TRBJ1-2	.	CSVSGGNYGYTF	TGCAGCGTTTCGGGCGGAAACTATGGCTACACCTTC
TRBV2	.	TRBJ1-6	.	CASTREAVSSPLHF	TGTGCCAGCACCCGGGAGGCAGTGAGTTCACCCCTCCACTTT
TRBV5-1	few	TRBJ2-1	.	CASSLGTGPYSNEQFF	TGCGCCAGCAGCTTGGGTACGGGCCCATACAGCAATGAGCAGTTCTTC
TRBV18	.	TRBJ2-7	TRBD1	CASSRPPGQGYYEQYF	TGTGCCAGCTCACGCCCCCCGGGACAGGGATACTACGAGCAGTACTTC
TRBV7-2	.	TRBJ2-7	.	CASSPAMDKATCYF	TGTGCCAGCAGCCCCGCGATGGACAAAGCGACATGTTACTTC
TRBV6-6	few	TRBJ1-1	.	CASSSRLGVNTEAFF	TGTGCCAGCAGTTCCCGTTTAGGGGTGAACACTGAAGCTTTCTTT
TRBV15	.	TRBJ2-3	.	CATSKGGTKASDTQYF	TGTGCCACCAGCAAGGGGGGGACGAAGGCCTCAGATACGCAGTATTTT